This T cell receptor (beta chain) derives from a study of blood T cell repertoires in COVID-19. The data were produced by immunoSEQ multiplex PCR, yet TCRdb's version contains in-frame clones alone and is incomplete. The sample lists a few hundred thousand clones; approximately 91% were seen once. The CDR3 sequence is 14 residues long. Germline CDR1 reads LNHDA; CDR2 reads SQIVND (reference sequence). The germline V and J ends were trimmed by 5 bases and 6 bases, with 16 bases remaining between them. The chain carries TRBV19 and TRBJ1-1; possible D gene TRBD1, 5 bases. Sequencing used peripheral blood. The receptor's source is a man aged 50 to 59 with acute or convalescent COVID-19. CDR3 nucleotides: TGTGCCAGTAGTGGGACCGGGAGAACGGCTGAAGCTTTCTTT. Translation: CASSGTGRTAEAFF.